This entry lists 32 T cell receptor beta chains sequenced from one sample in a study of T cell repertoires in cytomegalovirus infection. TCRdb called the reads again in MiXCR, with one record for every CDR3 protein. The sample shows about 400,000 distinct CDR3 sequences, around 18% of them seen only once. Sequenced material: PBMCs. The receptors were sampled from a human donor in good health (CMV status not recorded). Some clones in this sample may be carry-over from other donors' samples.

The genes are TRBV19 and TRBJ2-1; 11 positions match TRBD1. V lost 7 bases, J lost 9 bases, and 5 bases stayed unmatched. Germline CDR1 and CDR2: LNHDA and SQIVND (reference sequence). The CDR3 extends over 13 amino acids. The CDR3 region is CASKGQGVSEQFF. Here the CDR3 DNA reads TGTGCCAGTAAGGGACAGGGGGTTTCTGAGCAGTTCTTC.

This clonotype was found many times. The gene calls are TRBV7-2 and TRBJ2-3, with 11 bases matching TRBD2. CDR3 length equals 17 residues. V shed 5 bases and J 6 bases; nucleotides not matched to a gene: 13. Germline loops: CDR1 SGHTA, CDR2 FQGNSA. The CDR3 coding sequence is TGTGCCAGCAGCCCCCAAATCCTAGCGGGAGGCCGCGATACGCAGTATTTT. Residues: CASSPQILAGGRDTQYF. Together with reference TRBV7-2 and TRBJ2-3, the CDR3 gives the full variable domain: GAGVSQSPSNKVTEKGKDVELRCDPISGHTALYWYRQSLGQGLEFLIYFQGNSAPDKSGLPSDRFSAERTGGSVSTLTIQRTQQEDSAVYLCASSPQILAGGRDTQYFGPGTRLTVL.

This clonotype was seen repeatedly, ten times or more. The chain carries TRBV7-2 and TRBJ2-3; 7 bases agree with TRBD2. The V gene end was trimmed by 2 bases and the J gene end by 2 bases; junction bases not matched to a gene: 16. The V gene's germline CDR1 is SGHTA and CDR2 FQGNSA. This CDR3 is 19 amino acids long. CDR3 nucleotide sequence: TGTGCCAGCAGCTTACCCGGCGGGAGTAGTCGGATATACACAGATACGCAGTATTTT. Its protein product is CASSLPGGSSRIYTDTQYF.

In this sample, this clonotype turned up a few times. As DNA, the CDR3 is TGTGCCAGCAGCTACGCGCTCTACGAGCAGTACTTC. It specifies CASSYALYEQYF. This chain uses TRBV7-9 with TRBJ2-7; D gene unclear. The CDR3 consists of 12 residues. The germline gives CDR1 SEHNR, CDR2 FQNEAQ (reference sequence). Trimming left V 4 bases short and J 3 bases short, with 7 bases between.

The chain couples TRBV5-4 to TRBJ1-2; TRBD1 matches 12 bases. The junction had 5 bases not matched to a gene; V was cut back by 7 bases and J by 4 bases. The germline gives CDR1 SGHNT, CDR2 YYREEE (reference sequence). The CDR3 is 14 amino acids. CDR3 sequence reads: CASQGTGGFYGYTF. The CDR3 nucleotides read TGTGCCAGCCAGGGGACAGGGGGCTTCTATGGCTACACCTTC.

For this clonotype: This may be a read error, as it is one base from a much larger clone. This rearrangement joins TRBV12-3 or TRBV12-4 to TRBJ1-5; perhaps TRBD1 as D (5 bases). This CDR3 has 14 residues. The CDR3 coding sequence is TGTGCCAGCAGCCCAGGGACCTTCCGTCAGCCCCGGCATTTT. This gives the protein CASSPGTFRQPRHF.

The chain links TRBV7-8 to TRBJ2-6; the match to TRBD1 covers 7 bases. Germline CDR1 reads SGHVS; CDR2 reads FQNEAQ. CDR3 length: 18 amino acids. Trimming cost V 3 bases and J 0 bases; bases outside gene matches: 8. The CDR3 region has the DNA TGTGCCAGCAGCTTTGACAGGGTCTTAATCTCTGGGGCCAACGTCCTGACTTTC. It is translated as CASSFDRVLISGANVLTF.

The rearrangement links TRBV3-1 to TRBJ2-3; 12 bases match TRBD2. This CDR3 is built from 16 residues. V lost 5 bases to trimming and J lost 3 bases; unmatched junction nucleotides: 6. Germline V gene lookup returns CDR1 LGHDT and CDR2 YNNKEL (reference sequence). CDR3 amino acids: CASSSRTSGITDTQYF. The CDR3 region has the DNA TGTGCCAGCAGCTCTCGGACTAGCGGGATTACAGATACGCAGTATTTT.

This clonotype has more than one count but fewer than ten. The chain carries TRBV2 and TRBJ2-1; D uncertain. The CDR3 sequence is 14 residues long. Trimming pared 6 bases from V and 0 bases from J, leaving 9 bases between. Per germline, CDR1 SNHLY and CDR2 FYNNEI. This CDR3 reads CASRLQSSYNEQFF. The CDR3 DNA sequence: TGTGCCAGCAGATTACAGAGCTCCTACAATGAGCAGTTCTTC.

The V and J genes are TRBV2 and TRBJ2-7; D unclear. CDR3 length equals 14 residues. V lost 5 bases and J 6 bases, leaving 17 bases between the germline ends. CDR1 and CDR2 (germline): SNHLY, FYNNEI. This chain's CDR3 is CASSLPPGHREQYF. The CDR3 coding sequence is TGTGCCAGCAGTCTCCCCCCAGGTCATCGCGAGCAGTACTTC.

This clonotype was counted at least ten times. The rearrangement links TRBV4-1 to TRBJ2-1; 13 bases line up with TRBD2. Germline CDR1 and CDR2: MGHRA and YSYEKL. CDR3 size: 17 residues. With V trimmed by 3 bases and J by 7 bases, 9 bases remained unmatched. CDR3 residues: CASSHLDGLAGANEQFF. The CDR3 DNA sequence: TGCGCCAGCAGCCACCTAGACGGACTAGCGGGGGCTAATGAGCAGTTCTTC.

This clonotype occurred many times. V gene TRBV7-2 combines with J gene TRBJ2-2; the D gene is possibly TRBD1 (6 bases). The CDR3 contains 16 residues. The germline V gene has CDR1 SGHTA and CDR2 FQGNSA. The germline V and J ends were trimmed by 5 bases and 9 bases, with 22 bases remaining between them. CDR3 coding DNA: TGTGCCAGCAGCCCCAGACAGGCTGTAGGGGCCCGGGAGCTGTTTTTT. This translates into CASSPRQAVGARELFF. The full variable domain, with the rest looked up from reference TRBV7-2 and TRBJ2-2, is GAGVSQSPSNKVTEKGKDVELRCDPISGHTALYWYRQSLGQGLEFLIYFQGNSAPDKSGLPSDRFSAERTGGSVSTLTIQRTQQEDSAVYLCASSPRQAVGARELFFGEGSRLTVL.

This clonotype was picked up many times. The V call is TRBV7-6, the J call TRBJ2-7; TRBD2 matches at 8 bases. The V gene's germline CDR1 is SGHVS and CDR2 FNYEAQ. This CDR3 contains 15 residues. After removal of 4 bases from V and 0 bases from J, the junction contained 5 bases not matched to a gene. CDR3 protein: CASSSGTRGSYEQYF. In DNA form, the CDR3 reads TGTGCCAGCAGCTCCGGGACTAGGGGCTCCTACGAGCAGTACTTC. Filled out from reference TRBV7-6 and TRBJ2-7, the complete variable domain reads GAGVSQSPRYKVTKRGQDVALRCDPISGHVSLYWYRQALGQGPEFLTYFNYEAQQDKSGLPNDRFSAERPEGSISTLTIQRTEQRDSAMYRCASSSGTRGSYEQYFGPGTRLTVT.

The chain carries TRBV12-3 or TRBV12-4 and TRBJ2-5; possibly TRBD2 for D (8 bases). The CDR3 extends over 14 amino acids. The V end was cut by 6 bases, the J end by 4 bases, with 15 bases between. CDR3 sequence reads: CASRTTGTRETQYF. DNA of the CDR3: TGTGCCAGCAGGACGACAGGGACTAGAGAGACCCAGTACTTC.

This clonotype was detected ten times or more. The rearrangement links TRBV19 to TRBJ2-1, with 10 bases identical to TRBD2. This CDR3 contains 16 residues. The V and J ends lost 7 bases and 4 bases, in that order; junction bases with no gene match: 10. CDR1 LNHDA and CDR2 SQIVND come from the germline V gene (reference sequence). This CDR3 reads CASTSGSGRGYNEQFF. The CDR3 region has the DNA TGTGCCAGTACCTCAGGAAGCGGGAGGGGTTACAATGAGCAGTTCTTC.

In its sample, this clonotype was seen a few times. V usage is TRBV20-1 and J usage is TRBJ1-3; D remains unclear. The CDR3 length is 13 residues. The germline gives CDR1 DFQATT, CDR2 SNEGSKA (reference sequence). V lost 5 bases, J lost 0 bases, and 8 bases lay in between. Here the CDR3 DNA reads TGCAGTGCTGCATTTAGCTCTGGAAACACCATATATTTT. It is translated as CSAAFSSGNTIYF.

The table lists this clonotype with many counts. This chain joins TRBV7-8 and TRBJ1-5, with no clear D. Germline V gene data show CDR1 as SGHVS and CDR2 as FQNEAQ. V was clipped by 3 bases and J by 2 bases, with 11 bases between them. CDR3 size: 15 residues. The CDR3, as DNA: TGTGCCAGCAGCTTTGGCAGGATTGGCAATCAGCCCCAGCATTTT. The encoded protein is CASSFGRIGNQPQHF.

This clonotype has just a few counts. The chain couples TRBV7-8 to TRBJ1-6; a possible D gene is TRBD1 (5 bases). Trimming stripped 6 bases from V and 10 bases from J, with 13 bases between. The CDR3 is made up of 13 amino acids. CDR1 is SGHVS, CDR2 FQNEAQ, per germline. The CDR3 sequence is CASSRSGNSPLHF. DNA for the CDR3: TGTGCCAGCAGTCGGTCAGGGAACTCACCCCTCCACTTT.

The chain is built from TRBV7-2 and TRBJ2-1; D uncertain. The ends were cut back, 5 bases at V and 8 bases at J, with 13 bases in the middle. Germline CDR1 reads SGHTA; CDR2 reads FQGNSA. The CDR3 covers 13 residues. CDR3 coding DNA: TGTGCCAGCAGCGTTGGGCCGTGGGATGAGCAGTTCTTC. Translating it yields CASSVGPWDEQFF. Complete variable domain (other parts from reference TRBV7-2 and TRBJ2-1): GAGVSQSPSNKVTEKGKDVELRCDPISGHTALYWYRQSLGQGLEFLIYFQGNSAPDKSGLPSDRFSAERTGGSVSTLTIQRTQQEDSAVYLCASSVGPWDEQFFGPGTRLTVL.

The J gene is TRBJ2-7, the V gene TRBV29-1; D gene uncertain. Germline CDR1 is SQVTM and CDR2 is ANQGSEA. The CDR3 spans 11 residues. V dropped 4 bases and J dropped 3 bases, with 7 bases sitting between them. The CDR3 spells CSVGVGYEQYF. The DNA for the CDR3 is TGCAGCGTTGGCGTGGGCTACGAGCAGTACTTC.

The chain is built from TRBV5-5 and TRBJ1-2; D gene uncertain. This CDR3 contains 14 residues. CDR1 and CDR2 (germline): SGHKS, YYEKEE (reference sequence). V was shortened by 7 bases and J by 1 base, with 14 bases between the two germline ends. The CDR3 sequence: CASQPSGFNYGYTF. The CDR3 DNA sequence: TGTGCCAGCCAACCTTCGGGCTTTAACTATGGCTACACCTTC.

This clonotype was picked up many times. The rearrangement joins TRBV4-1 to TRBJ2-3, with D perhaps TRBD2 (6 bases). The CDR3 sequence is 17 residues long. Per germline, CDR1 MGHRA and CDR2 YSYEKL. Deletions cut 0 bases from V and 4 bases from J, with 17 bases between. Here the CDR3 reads CASSQDGAGIAADTQYF. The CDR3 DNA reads TGCGCCAGCAGCCAAGATGGAGCAGGGATAGCGGCAGATACGCAGTATTTT.

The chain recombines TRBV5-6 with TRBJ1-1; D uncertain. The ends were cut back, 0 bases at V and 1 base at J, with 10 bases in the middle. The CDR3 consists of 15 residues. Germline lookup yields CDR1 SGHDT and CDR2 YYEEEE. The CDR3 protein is CASSLDGRKNTEAFF. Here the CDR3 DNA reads TGTGCCAGCAGCTTGGATGGACGGAAGAACACTGAAGCTTTCTTT.

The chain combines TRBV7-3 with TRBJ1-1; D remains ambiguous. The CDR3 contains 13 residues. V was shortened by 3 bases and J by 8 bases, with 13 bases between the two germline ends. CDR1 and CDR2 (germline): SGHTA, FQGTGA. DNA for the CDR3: TGTGCCAGCAGCTTGTGGGGAGCCGACGAAGCTTTCTTT. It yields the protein CASSLWGADEAFF. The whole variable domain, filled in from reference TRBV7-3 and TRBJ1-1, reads GAGVSQTPSNKVTEKGKYVELRCDPISGHTALYWYRQSLGQGPEFLIYFQGTGAADDSGLPNDRFFAVRPEGSVSTLKIQRTERGDSAVYLCASSLWGADEAFFGQGTRLTVV.

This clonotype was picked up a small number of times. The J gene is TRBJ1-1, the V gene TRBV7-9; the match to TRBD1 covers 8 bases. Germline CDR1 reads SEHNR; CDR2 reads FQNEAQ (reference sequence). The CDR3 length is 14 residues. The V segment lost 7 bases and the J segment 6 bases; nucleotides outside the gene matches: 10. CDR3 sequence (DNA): TGTGCCAGCATCGTCCAGGGGGCGGCGGCTGAAGCTTTCTTT. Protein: CASIVQGAAAEAFF.

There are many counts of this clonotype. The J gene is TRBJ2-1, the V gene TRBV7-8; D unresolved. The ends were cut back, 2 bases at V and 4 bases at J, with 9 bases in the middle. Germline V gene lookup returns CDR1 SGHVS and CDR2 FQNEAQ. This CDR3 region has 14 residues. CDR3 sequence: CASSLPLRYNEQFF. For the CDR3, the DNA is TGTGCCAGCAGCTTACCTCTAAGGTACAATGAGCAGTTCTTC.

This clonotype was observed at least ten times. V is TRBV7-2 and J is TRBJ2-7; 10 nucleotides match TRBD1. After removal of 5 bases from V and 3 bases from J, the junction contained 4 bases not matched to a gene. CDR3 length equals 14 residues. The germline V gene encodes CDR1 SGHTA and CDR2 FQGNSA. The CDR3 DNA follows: TGTGCCAGCAGCGTCGGGACAGGGGACTACGAGCAGTACGTC. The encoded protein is CASSVGTGDYEQYV.

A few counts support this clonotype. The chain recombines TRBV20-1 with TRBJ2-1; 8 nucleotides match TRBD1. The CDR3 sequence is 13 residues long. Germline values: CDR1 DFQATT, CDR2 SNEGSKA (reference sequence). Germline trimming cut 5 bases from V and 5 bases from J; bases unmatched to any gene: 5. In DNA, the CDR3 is TGCAGTGCTCAGGACAGGGTCCACAATGAGCAGTTCTTC. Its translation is CSAQDRVHNEQFF.

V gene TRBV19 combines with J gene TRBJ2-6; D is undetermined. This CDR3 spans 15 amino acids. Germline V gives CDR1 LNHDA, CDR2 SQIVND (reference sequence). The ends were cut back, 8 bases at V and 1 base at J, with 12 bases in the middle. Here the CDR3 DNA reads TGTGCCAGTTCTTCGACCCATTCTGGGGCCAACGTCCTGACTTTC. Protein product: CASSSTHSGANVLTF.

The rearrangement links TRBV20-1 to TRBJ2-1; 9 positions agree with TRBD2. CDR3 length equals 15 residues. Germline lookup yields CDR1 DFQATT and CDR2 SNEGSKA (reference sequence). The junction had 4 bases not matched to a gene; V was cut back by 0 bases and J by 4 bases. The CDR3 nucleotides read TGCAGTGCTAGAGATTTTAGCGGGGGTTACAATGAGCAGTTCTTC. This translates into CSARDFSGGYNEQFF.

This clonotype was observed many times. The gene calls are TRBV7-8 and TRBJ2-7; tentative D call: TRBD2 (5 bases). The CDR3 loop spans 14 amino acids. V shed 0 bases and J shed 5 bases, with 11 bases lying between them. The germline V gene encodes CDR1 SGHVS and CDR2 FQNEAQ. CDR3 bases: TGTGCCAGCAGCTTAGCAGGTCTAGCTGACGAGCAGTACTTC. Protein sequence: CASSLAGLADEQYF.

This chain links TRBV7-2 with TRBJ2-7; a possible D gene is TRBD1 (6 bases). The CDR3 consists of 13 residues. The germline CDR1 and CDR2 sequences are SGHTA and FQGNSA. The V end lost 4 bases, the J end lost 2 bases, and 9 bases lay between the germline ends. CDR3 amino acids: CASSWGPAYEQYF. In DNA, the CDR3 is TGTGCCAGCAGCTGGGGGCCAGCCTACGAGCAGTACTTC.